Sequencing of this T cell receptor beta chain was carried out in a study of cytomegalovirus exposure and HLA in healthy donors. Overall study findings and caveats: It was assumed in the presence/absence analyses that sequencing depth was roughly uniform across donors. A later analysis found most CMV-associated TCR beta chains apparently HLA-restricted. CMV serostatus was the sole immune exposure data available.

The PCR used 60 Vbeta and 13 Jbeta primers. Repertoires were generated with immunoSEQ multiplex PCR, while TCRdb's copy carries only in-frame clones and drops some. The table has over 100,000 clones, over 75% seen once. V was shortened by 4 bases and J by 8 bases, with 15 bases between the two germline ends. CDR1 SGHAT and CDR2 FQNNGV come from the germline V gene. This CDR3 is built from 15 residues. With regard to this clone: Its specificity is unknown.

This clonotype originated in a man between 35 and 55 years old in good health and CMV-seropositive. The specimen sequenced was PBMCs. This rearrangement joins TRBV11-2 to TRBJ1-6, with D maybe TRBD1 (5 bases). CDR3 in DNA: TGTGCCAGCAGCTCATTCGGGGGTAGGGATTCACCCCTCCACTTT. It translates to CASSSFGGRDSPLHF.